A single sample is the source of the 10 T cell receptor beta chains below, sequenced in a study of cytomegalovirus exposure and HLA in healthy donors. The PCR made use of 60 Vbeta and 13 Jbeta primers. Some clones are missing from TCRdb's copy, which holds only in-frame ones; the method was immunoSEQ multiplex PCR. This table has about 130,000 clones, 75% to 90% appearing once. Sample: PBMCs. These receptors came from a woman aged 30 to 39 in good health and CMV-seropositive.

The chain uses TRBV28 and TRBJ2-7; 10 bases map to TRBD2. The CDR3 spans 16 residues. CDR1 is MDHEN, CDR2 SYDVKM, per germline. V was clipped by 4 bases and J by 0 bases; unmatched bases: 6. CDR3 loop: CASSSGLAVGSYEQYF. The CDR3 bases are TGTGCCAGCAGTTCCGGACTAGCGGTTGGCTCCTACGAGCAGTACTTC. The full variable domain, completed using reference TRBV28 and TRBJ2-7, is DVKVTQSSRYLVKRTGEKVFLECVQDMDHENMFWYRQDPGLGLRLIYFSYDVKMKEKGDIPEGYSVSREKKERFSLILESASTNQTSMYLCASSSGLAVGSYEQYFGPGTRLTVT.

CDR3 residues: CASRARQTSGNTIYF. The CDR3 DNA follows: TGTGCCAGCAGAGCCCGACAGACCTCTGGAAACACCATATATTTT. This chain joins TRBV6-5 and TRBJ1-3; a weak D match, TRBD1 (5 bases). The germline V gene encodes CDR1 MNHEY and CDR2 SVGAGI. The V gene lost 6 bases and the J gene lost 0 bases, with 12 bases spanning the gap. The CDR3 contains 15 residues.

The chain recombines TRBV13 with TRBJ1-1; tentative D call: TRBD1 (5 bases). Trimming shortened V by 5 bases and J by 1 base, and 8 bases separated the two germline ends. The CDR3 totals 13 residues. Per germline, CDR1 PRHDT and CDR2 FYEKMQ (reference sequence). The DNA of the CDR3 is TGTGCCAGCAGCCCGACAGAGAACACTGAAGCTTTCTTT. It yields the protein CASSPTENTEAFF.

The V gene is TRBV5-1, the J gene TRBJ2-7; TRBD1 agrees at 7 bases. Germline CDR1 reads SGHRS; CDR2 reads YFSETQ. The length of the CDR3 is 13 residues. Unmatched junction bases numbered 3, after V lost 4 bases and J lost 2 bases. Written as DNA, the CDR3 is TGCGCCAGCAGCGGCACAGGGGCCTACGAGCAGTACTTC. It codes for CASSGTGAYEQYF.

Comment on this clone: This sample includes further DNA sequences coding for the same CDR3. The gene calls are TRBV2 and TRBJ2-3; no clear D gene. Germline CDR1 SNHLY, CDR2 FYNNEI. The CDR3 has 12 amino acids. With 3 bases removed from V and 4 bases from J, the gap between germline ends came to 5 bases. Written as DNA, the CDR3 is TGTGCCAGCAGTGAGAGAGCAGATACGCAGTATTTT. Translated, it gives CASSERADTQYF.

The chain couples TRBV5-1 to TRBJ2-3; TRBD2 aligns across 10 bases. The germline V gene has CDR1 SGHRS and CDR2 YFSETQ. V lost 9 bases and J lost 0; bases outside the gene matches: 7. This CDR3 comprises 15 residues. The CDR3 loop is CATRTSGVSTDTQYF. The CDR3 DNA reads TGCGCCACCCGGACTAGCGGAGTGAGCACAGATACGCAGTATTTT.

This sequence joins TRBV7-9 and TRBJ1-4, with D possibly being TRBD1 (5 bases). From germline, CDR1 is SEHNR and CDR2 FQNEAQ (reference sequence). There are 13 residues in the CDR3. Trimming pared 5 bases from V and 4 bases from J, leaving 8 bases between. In nucleotides, the CDR3 is TGTGCCAGCAGCGGGGGGATTAATGAAAAACTGTTTTTT. It translates to CASSGGINEKLFF.

This chain connects TRBV28 to TRBJ1-4; perhaps TRBD1 as D (6 bases). The CDR3 contains 15 residues. The germline V and J ends were trimmed by 6 bases and 4 bases, with 15 bases remaining between them. CDR1 is MDHEN, CDR2 SYDVKM, per germline. The DNA of the CDR3 is TGTGCCAGCAGGCCCGATGGGGGCCTTAATGAAAAACTGTTTTTT. Protein sequence: CASRPDGGLNEKLFF.

This clone was seen only a few times. The chain recombines TRBV7-3 with TRBJ1-1; D gene ambiguous. Germline V gene data show CDR1 as SGHTA and CDR2 as FQGTGA. This CDR3 has 14 amino acids. Trimming left V 0 bases short and J 5 bases short, with 10 bases between. This CDR3 is CASSLTREGTEAFF. The CDR3 region has the DNA TGTGCCAGCAGCTTAACGCGGGAGGGAACTGAAGCTTTCTTT.

This sequence joins TRBV2 and TRBJ1-4, with a tentative D call TRBD1 (5 bases). V dropped 4 bases and J dropped 8 bases, with 14 bases sitting between them. Germline CDR1 reads SNHLY; CDR2 reads FYNNEI. The CDR3 has 14 amino acids. Here the CDR3 DNA reads TGTGCCAGCAGTGGCGGGACGGGGAGAGAAAAACTGTTTTTT. It specifies CASSGGTGREKLFF.